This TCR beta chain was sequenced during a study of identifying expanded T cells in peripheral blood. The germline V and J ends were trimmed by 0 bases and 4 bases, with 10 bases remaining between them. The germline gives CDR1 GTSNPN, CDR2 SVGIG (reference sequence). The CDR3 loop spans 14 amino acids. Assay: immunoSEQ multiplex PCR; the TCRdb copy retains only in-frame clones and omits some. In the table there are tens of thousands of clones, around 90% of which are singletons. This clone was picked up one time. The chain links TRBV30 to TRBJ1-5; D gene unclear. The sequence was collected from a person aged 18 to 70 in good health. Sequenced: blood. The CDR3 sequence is CAWSVGLGNQPQHF. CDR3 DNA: TGTGCCTGGAGTGTGGGTCTTGGGAATCAGCCCCAGCATTTT.